The rows below give T cell receptor beta chains drawn from one sample of a study of T cells in localized non-small cell lung cancer. The repertoire was sequenced with immunoSEQ multiplex PCR; TCRdb's copy has only in-frame clones and lacks some. The sample contains approximately 3,000 clones, about 26% of which appear only once. This sample comprised normal lung tissue next to the tumor, obtained before any cancer treatment. Every receptor here comes from a woman between 35 and 70 years old with stage I lung adenocarcinoma. Each CDR3 is given with its conserved first and last residue. A D gene is named only where the DNA matches it firmly. Size tells how often a clone was seen (once, few, many) or the class of an expanded clone, and some rows leave it out.

clone_size,v_call,j_call,d_call,cdr3_nt,cdr3_aa
-,TRBV9,TRBJ2-2,TRBD2,TGTGCCAGCAGTGTCAGGCCCCCTAGCGGGGGGACTACCGGGGAGCTGTTTTTT,CASSVRPPSGGTTGELFF
-,TRBV19,TRBJ2-5,TRBD2,TGTGCCAGTAGTATAGTTGGGGGGGTTGAGACCCAGTACTTC,CASSIVGGVETQYF
few,TRBV11-3,TRBJ2-7,TRBD2,TGTGCCAGCAGCTCACTAGCGGGGGGCGGTTACGAGCAGTACTTC,CASSSLAGGGYEQYF
few,TRBV11-3,TRBJ1-3,TRBD1,TGTGCCAGCAGACGGACAGGGCTTGGAAACACCATATATTTT,CASRRTGLGNTIYF
few,TRBV7-5,TRBJ1-2,-,TGTGCCAGCAGCATGGCCGGGACAGGGGGGTATGGCTACACCTTC,CASSMAGTGGYGYTF
-,TRBV29-1,TRBJ1-5,-,TGCAGCGCCGCGTCATCGGGGGGAGCCCAGCATTTT,CSAASSGGAQHF
few,TRBV11-3,TRBJ2-2,-,TGTGCCAGCAGCCTTCTAACCGCGAACACCGGGGAGCTGTTTTTT,CASSLLTANTGELFF
-,TRBV11-3,TRBJ2-1,-,TGTGCCAGCAGCTCACCGACAGGTGGTGGTGAGCAGTTCTTC,CASSSPTGGGEQFF
-,TRBV19,TRBJ1-2,-,TGTGCCAGTAGTATAGGCCCGGGAAGGGCTAACTATGGCTACACCTTC,CASSIGPGRANYGYTF
few,TRBV6-1,TRBJ1-2,-,TGTGCCAGCAGTGAAGACGCCGGGACGTTCTATGGCTACACCTTC,CASSEDAGTFYGYTF
few,TRBV14,TRBJ2-7,-,TGTGCCAGCAGCCCTAGGCCAGGGACCTACGAGCAGTACTTC,CASSPRPGTYEQYF
-,TRBV5-1,TRBJ2-7,TRBD2,TGCGCCAGCAGCCCGGGACTAGCGATCTCCTACGAGCAGTACTTC,CASSPGLAISYEQYF
once,TRBV5-1,TRBJ1-1,-,TGCGCCAGCAGCCAAGACGGTATGAACACTGAAGCTTTCTTT,CASSQDGMNTEAFF
few,TRBV9,TRBJ1-1,-,TGTGCCAGCAGGGTTGAAATACAAGGGACTGAAGCTTTCTTT,CASRVEIQGTEAFF
medium-sized,TRBV11-3,TRBJ2-1,-,TGTGCCAGCAGCTGGGAGCTCGGGGTGGTCTACAATGAGCAGTTCTTC,CASSWELGVVYNEQFF
medium-sized,TRBV7-6,TRBJ1-4,TRBD1,TGTGCCAGCAGCTTTTCGGGACAGGGGGGGGAAAAACTGTTTTTT,CASSFSGQGGEKLFF
-,TRBV18,TRBJ2-2,-,TGTGCCAGCTCACCACTTTTTCCGAGAAGGGGCAACACCGGGGAGCTGTTTTTT,CASSPLFPRRGNTGELFF
few,TRBV28,TRBJ2-5,TRBD2,TGTGCCAGCAGTTCCATGGGACTAGGCCAAGAGACCCAGTACTTC,CASSSMGLGQETQYF
-,TRBV2,TRBJ2-7,-,TGTGCCAGCAGGGCTCTCGGGGGCGGGACTTTGTACGAGCAGTACTTC,CASRALGGGTLYEQYF
few,TRBV6-8,TRBJ1-4,-,TGTGCCAGCAGTTTAGAGGGGGCAACTAATGAAAAACTGTTTTTT,CASSLEGATNEKLFF
few,TRBV4-1,TRBJ1-1,-,TGCGCCAGCAGCCAAGATGGTGGGGGGCGAGGCACTGAAGCTTTCTTT,CASSQDGGGRGTEAFF
few,TRBV9,TRBJ1-3,-,TGTGCCAGCAGCGATGAGGGACGTCCTGGAAACACCATATATTTT,CASSDEGRPGNTIYF
-,TRBV30,TRBJ2-1,-,TGTGCCTGGAGTCCTGCTTACCTCGACCAGGATGAGCAGTTCTTC,CAWSPAYLDQDEQFF
large,TRBV9,TRBJ1-1,-,TGTGCCAGCGTCAGGGGAGATGCAACTGAAGCTTTCTTT,CASVRGDATEAFF
few,TRBV7-6,TRBJ2-5,TRBD2,TGTGCCAGCAGCCCCCAACTTAGCGGGAGGGAAGAGACCCAGTACTTC,CASSPQLSGREETQYF
few,TRBV6-8,TRBJ2-2,TRBD2,TGTGCCAGCAGTGCGACTAGCGGGGGGTCCGCCGGGGAGCTGTTTTTT,CASSATSGGSAGELFF
-,TRBV14,TRBJ2-1,TRBD2,TGTGCCAGCAGCCTCCGGACTAGCGCCCACTACAATGAGCAGTTCTTC,CASSLRTSAHYNEQFF
-,TRBV6-8,TRBJ1-1,-,TGTGCCAGCAGTTACTCCGGCGGGAAGACTGAAGCTTTCTTT,CASSYSGGKTEAFF